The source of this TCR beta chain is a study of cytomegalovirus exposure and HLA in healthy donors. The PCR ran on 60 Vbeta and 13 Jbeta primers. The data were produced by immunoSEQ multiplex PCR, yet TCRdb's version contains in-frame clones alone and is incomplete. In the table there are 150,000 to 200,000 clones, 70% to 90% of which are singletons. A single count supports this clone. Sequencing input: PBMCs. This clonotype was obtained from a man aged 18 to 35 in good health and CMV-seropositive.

CDR3 bases: TGTGCCAGCAGTTATGGGGGGTCTAATGAAAAACTGTTTTTT. It codes for CASSYGGSNEKLFF. The rearrangement joins TRBV5-5 to TRBJ1-4, with D perhaps matching TRBD1 (5 bases). Trimming left V 5 bases short and J 3 bases short, with 11 bases between. Looked up from germline, CDR1 is SGHKS and CDR2 is YYEKEE (reference sequence). This CDR3 has 14 amino acids.